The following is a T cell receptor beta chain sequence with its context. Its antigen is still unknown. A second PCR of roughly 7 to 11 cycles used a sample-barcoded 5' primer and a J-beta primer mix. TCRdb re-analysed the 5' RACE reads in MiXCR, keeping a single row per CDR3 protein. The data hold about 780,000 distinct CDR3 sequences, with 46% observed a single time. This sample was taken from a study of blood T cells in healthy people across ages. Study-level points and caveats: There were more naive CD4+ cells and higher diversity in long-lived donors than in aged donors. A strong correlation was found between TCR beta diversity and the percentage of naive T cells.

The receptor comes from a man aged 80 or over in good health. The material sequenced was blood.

The CDR3 DNA reads TGTGCCAGCAGCCAACGACTAGCTCTGGAGACCCAGTACTTC. Translation: CASSQRLALETQYF. V and J are TRBV7-3 and TRBJ2-7; 7 nucleotides agree with TRBD2. The J call may not be correct, given that the DNA end is closer to TRBJ2-5. The CDR3 runs 14 residues. CDR1 and CDR2 from the germline V gene are SGHTA and FQGTGA.